The 32 T cell receptor beta chains presented below share a single source sample, sequenced in a study of CXCR3-negative and CXCR3-positive naive CD8 T cells (dated by TCRdb to the late 2010s). The sequencing machine was a NextSeq 550. The Human TCR Profiling Kit (MiLaboratory) was used to make UMI-labeled 5' RACE TRB cDNA libraries. TCRdb reprocessed the raw reads; every CDR3 protein sequence is a single record, and DNA is not supplied. The sample's records list tens of thousands of distinct CDR3 sequences. Together, the top ten hold more than 8.5% of the sample. Specimen: memory CD8+ T cells from blood. The intended sense of this specimen's cell subset or site label: conventional CD8+ memory T cells (TMEM), sorted as controls. The receptor source for this set is a human donor in good health. Some clones in this sample may be carry-over from other donors' samples.

The J gene is TRBJ2-3, the V gene TRBV4-3; without DNA, the TCRdb call of TRBD1 cannot be checked. Germline CDR1 reads LGHNA; CDR2 reads YSLEER. This CDR3 region has 17 residues. The CDR3: CASSQETPGQGKDTQYF.

This rearrangement joins TRBV10-3 to TRBJ2-7. This CDR3 is 11 amino acids long. CDR1 is ENHRY and CDR2 is SYGVKD in the germline V gene. This CDR3 is CAISETYEQYF.

The rearrangement joins TRBV29-1 to TRBJ2-7; as DNA is missing, the TRBD2 call by TCRdb cannot be tested. The CDR3 extends over 12 amino acids. Germline V lookup: CDR1 SQVTM, CDR2 ANQGSEA. The CDR3 sequence is CSVRTVSYEQYF.

The chain employs TRBV29-1 and TRBJ2-1; TCRdb returns TRBD2, unconfirmable since there is no DNA. The CDR3 loop spans 15 amino acids. Germline CDR1 reads SQVTM; CDR2 reads ANQGSEA. The CDR3 loop reads CSVEGEGSFYNEQFF.

Here the CDR3 reads CASSQGLHTDTQYF. J is TRBJ2-3 and V is TRBV4-2. CDR1 and CDR2 (germline): LGHNA, YNFKEQ. The CDR3 spans 14 residues.

The J gene is TRBJ1-1, the V gene TRBV6-2 or TRBV6-3; the D gene TCRdb calls, TRBD1, cannot be checked with no DNA. This CDR3 has 15 amino acids. Germline CDR1 and CDR2: MNHEY and SVGEGT. The CDR3 sequence: CASSSPLGGYTEAFF.

V usage is TRBV7-2 and J usage is TRBJ2-3; checking the TCRdb D call of TRBD1 is not possible without DNA. CDR3 size: 18 residues. Germline V gives CDR1 SGHTA, CDR2 FQGNSA. CDR3 amino acids: CASSKDPDSTDSTDTQYF.

The chain has TRBV20-1 and TRBJ2-2; with no DNA, the TCRdb D assignment of TRBD1 cannot be verified. Germline-derived CDR1 and CDR2 are DFQATT and SNEGSKA (reference sequence). The CDR3 covers 13 residues. This CDR3 is CSAPTGYTGELFF.

The rearrangement joins TRBV12-3 or TRBV12-4 to TRBJ1-6; the D call from TCRdb, TRBD1, cannot be confirmed without DNA. CDR3 length equals 13 residues. The CDR3 here is CASSLGGGSPLQF.

The chain links TRBV28 to TRBJ2-7; TCRdb indicates TRBD1, and absent DNA this call remains unverified. The CDR3 consists of 12 residues. Germline V gene data show CDR1 as MDHEN and CDR2 as SYDVKM. The CDR3 region is CASTRGWWEQYF.

This clonotype is called medium-sized based on its frequency. The chain has TRBV11-2 and TRBJ1-4; TCRdb selects TRBD1, and the lack of DNA leaves this call unchecked. The CDR3 length is 14 residues. Germline loops: CDR1 SGHAT, CDR2 FQNNGV. CDR3 loop: CASSQWGGLEKLFF.

This chain links TRBV11-2 with TRBJ1-1. CDR3 length: 12 residues. Germline lookup yields CDR1 SGHAT and CDR2 FQNNGV. CDR3: CASSTRTEEAFF.

This chain connects TRBV20-1 to TRBJ1-5; TCRdb's assignment of TRBD1 cannot be checked, as there is no DNA. CDR1 and CDR2 (germline): DFQATT, SNEGSKA (reference sequence). The CDR3 covers 14 residues. CDR3: CSARVTGDNQPQHF.

The chain uses TRBV27 and TRBJ2-1; TCRdb outputs TRBD2, but without DNA this stays unchecked. The CDR3 totals 15 residues. Germline CDR1 is MNHEY and CDR2 is SMNVEV (reference sequence). CDR3 residues: CASSPIGGVFNEQFF.

The gene calls are TRBV29-1 and TRBJ1-1. This CDR3 is 12 amino acids long. The V gene's germline CDR1 is SQVTM and CDR2 ANQGSEA. The CDR3 region is CSVEQINTEAFF. The full variable domain, rest sourced from reference TRBV29-1 and TRBJ1-1, is SAVISQKPSRDICQRGTSLTIQCQVDSQVTMMFWYRQQPGQSLTLIATANQGSEATYESGFVIDKFPISRPNLTFSTLTVSNMSPEDSSIYLCSVEQINTEAFFGQGTRLTVV.

V is TRBV29-1 and J is TRBJ2-7; TCRdb's assignment of TRBD1 cannot be checked, as there is no DNA. Germline V lookup: CDR1 SQVTM, CDR2 ANQGSEA. This CDR3 has 14 residues. CDR3 region: CSVEGGGAPVEQYF.

The chain recombines TRBV7-2 with TRBJ2-1; there is no DNA to check the TCRdb D call of TRBD1. Per germline, CDR1 SGHTA and CDR2 FQGNSA. This CDR3 has 18 amino acids. This CDR3 reads CASSLSTPWGDVDNEQFF. The whole variable domain, remainder taken from reference TRBV7-2 and TRBJ2-1, is GAGVSQSPSNKVTEKGKDVELRCDPISGHTALYWYRQSLGQGLEFLIYFQGNSAPDKSGLPSDRFSAERTGGSVSTLTIQRTQQEDSAVYLCASSLSTPWGDVDNEQFFGPGTRLTVL.

The V call is TRBV5-4, the J call TRBJ2-7. In germline, CDR1 is SGHNT, CDR2 YYREEE (reference sequence). This CDR3 has 14 residues. The CDR3 here is CASSLGRGSYEQYF. Full variable domain (missing parts from reference TRBV5-4 and TRBJ2-7): ETGVTQSPTHLIKTRGQQVTLRCSSQSGHNTVSWYQQALGQGPQFIFQYYREEENGRGNFPPRFSGLQFPNYSSELNVNALELDDSALYLCASSLGRGSYEQYFGPGTRLTVT.

The chain recombines TRBV20-1 with TRBJ2-3; there is no DNA to check the TCRdb D call of TRBD1. The CDR3 length is 13 residues. Germline V gene sequence: CDR1 DFQATT, CDR2 SNEGSKA (reference sequence). The CDR3 region is CSARDDREYTQYF.

The CDR3 loop reads CASSGQGGNQPQHF. This chain joins TRBV6-2 or TRBV6-3 and TRBJ1-5; TCRdb outputs TRBD1, but without DNA this stays unchecked. The germline V gene has CDR1 MNHEY and CDR2 SVGEGT. This CDR3 spans 14 amino acids.

CDR3 protein: CSVVYHRGDGYTF. The rearrangement joins TRBV29-1 to TRBJ1-2; lacking DNA, the TRBD1 call made by TCRdb goes unchecked. The CDR3 totals 13 residues. From germline, CDR1 is SQVTM and CDR2 ANQGSEA.

The V call is TRBV19, the J call TRBJ2-7; without DNA, the TCRdb call of TRBD2 cannot be checked. Germline V lookup: CDR1 LNHDA, CDR2 SQIVND (reference sequence). There are 15 residues in the CDR3. The CDR3 loop is CASSMMAGGLDEQYF.

This sequence joins TRBV29-1 and TRBJ1-1. The germline V gene encodes CDR1 SQVTM and CDR2 ANQGSEA. This CDR3 region has 11 residues. CDR3 loop: CSVDLGTEAFF.

This sequence joins TRBV20-1 and TRBJ2-2; the D gene TCRdb calls, TRBD2, cannot be checked with no DNA. CDR1 is DFQATT and CDR2 is SNEGSKA in the germline V gene (reference sequence). The CDR3 has 15 amino acids. CDR3 protein: CSARDWGTPTGELFF.

This chain links TRBV5-1 with TRBJ2-7; as DNA is missing, the TRBD2 call by TCRdb cannot be tested. CDR1 is SGHRS and CDR2 is YFSETQ in the germline V gene. The CDR3 has 16 amino acids. The CDR3 here is CASSLAATSGGYEQYF. Variable domain in full (rest from reference TRBV5-1 and TRBJ2-7): KAGVTQTPRYLIKTRGQQVTLSCSPISGHRSVSWYQQTPGQGLQFLFEYFSETQRNKGNFPGRFSGRQFSNSRSEMNVSTLELGDSALYLCASSLAATSGGYEQYFGPGTRLTVT.

The V gene is TRBV10-3, the J gene TRBJ2-2; TCRdb selects TRBD1, and the lack of DNA leaves this call unchecked. Germline V CDR1 and CDR2: ENHRY, SYGVKD. The CDR3 runs 14 residues. The CDR3 is CAITDRERTGELFF.

The chain uses TRBV4-3 and TRBJ1-1; TCRdb outputs TRBD1, but without DNA this stays unchecked. Germline V gene sequence: CDR1 LGHNA, CDR2 YSLEER. This CDR3 spans 13 amino acids. The CDR3 loop is CASSQGGATEAFF.

This chain uses TRBV10-1 with TRBJ1-1; TCRdb designates TRBD1, a call that cannot be tested without DNA. Germline loops: CDR1 WNHNN, CDR2 SYGVQD (reference sequence). The CDR3 spans 15 residues. This CDR3 is CASSEGAGMNTEAFF.

The chain has TRBV5-8 and TRBJ2-7. The CDR3 covers 15 residues. The germline V gene has CDR1 SGHTS and CDR2 YDEGEE. CDR3 in amino acids: CASTLDGQGPYEQYF.

This CDR3 is CASSQSRTGGDDYTF. The V and J genes are TRBV4-3 and TRBJ1-2; TCRdb calls TRBD1, which cannot be checked without DNA. Germline-derived CDR1 and CDR2 are LGHNA and YSLEER. The CDR3 has 15 residues.

By frequency, this clonotype is medium-sized. V gene TRBV18 combines with J gene TRBJ2-1. Per germline, CDR1 KGHSH and CDR2 LQKENI. This CDR3 contains 15 residues. This CDR3 reads CASSPQGARINEQFF.

The V and J genes are TRBV7-9 and TRBJ1-5; TCRdb lists TRBD1, though no DNA is available to test this call. The germline V gene has CDR1 SEHNR and CDR2 FQNEAQ (reference sequence). This CDR3 has 12 residues. The CDR3 is CASSPGNQPQHF. The entire variable domain, with the rest obtained from reference TRBV7-9 and TRBJ1-5, is as follows: DTGVSQNPRHKITKRGQNVTFRCDPISEHNRLYWYRQTLGQGPEFLTYFQNEAQLEKSRLLSDRFSAERPKGSFSTLEIQRTEQGDSAMYLCASSPGNQPQHFGDGTRLSIL.